This T cell receptor beta chain was sequenced during a study of regulatory T cells in long-lasting Graves disease. Regarding the study as a whole: Thyroid tissue went unstudied; only peripheral blood was examined. Under persistent disease, TRBV28, TRBJ1-2 and TRBJ2-5 were used preferentially.

Arm-PCR of CDR3 regions and iRepertoire HTBI primers were used to build TCR beta libraries. Each CDR3 protein is one row after TCRdb ran MiXCR on the multiplex PCR reads. This table holds almost 350,000 distinct CDR3 sequences, around a fifth found once. The time point: persistent/refractory GD, antithyroid drugs over 5 years with positive TRAb. PBMC-derived RNA was used for the TCR library. Graves' disease diagnosis relied on American Thyroid Association guidelines. A blood draw put around 9 milliliters of peripheral blood into EDTA tubes. In germline, CDR1 is MNHEY, CDR2 SVGEGT. V was pared by 8 bases and J by 4 bases, with 11 bases between. This CDR3 spans 12 amino acids. This clonotype appeared once. What it binds is unknown.

The specimen comprised peripheral blood mononuclear cells (PBMCs), sampled when the disease was refractory, from a patient treated with antithyroid drugs. The chain recombines TRBV6-2 or TRBV6-3 with TRBJ1-1, with a tentative D call TRBD1 (6 bases). The sequence came from a female donor with Graves disease. The CDR3 DNA reads TGTGCCAGCCTCGGGGGCACCACTGAAGCTTTCTTT. Its translation is CASLGGTTEAFF.